This TCR beta chain was identified in a study of T cells in localized non-small cell lung cancer. Assay used: immunoSEQ multiplex PCR; TCRdb lists only in-frame clones, some missing. The sample has 25,000 to 30,000 clones, approximately 90% seen once. Findings and caveats of the study: Clonality of T cells reached its maximum in uninvolved adjacent lung, surpassing tumor.

A remark on this clone: What it binds is unknown.

Per germline, CDR1 SGHTS and CDR2 YDEGEE. Unmatched junction bases numbered 10, after V lost 0 bases and J lost 3 bases. There are 17 residues in the CDR3. The V gene is TRBV5-8, the J gene TRBJ2-5; 8 nucleotides align to TRBD2. The starting material was peripheral blood, obtained before any cancer treatment. This TCR derives from a woman between 18 and 55 years old with stage I lung adenocarcinoma. The CDR3 sequence is CASSLVGGARLKETQYF. In nucleotides, the CDR3 is TGTGCCAGCAGCTTGGTCGGGGGGGCTCGTCTAAAAGAGACCCAGTACTTC.